The 11 T cell receptor beta chains given below trace back to one sample, sequenced in a study of radiotherapy plus CTLA-4 blockade in lung cancer. Profiled with immunoSEQ multiplex PCR; TCRdb holds only in-frame clones, not every one. The sample has about 60,000 clones, around 80% seen once. The material sequenced was peripheral blood, taken from a patient treated with radiotherapy plus ipilimumab. These receptors originate from a human donor with non-small cell lung cancer who had a partial response to radiotherapy plus ipilimumab.

The chain links TRBV28 to TRBJ2-7; D ambiguous. CDR1 and CDR2 from the germline V gene are MDHEN and SYDVKM. The CDR3 is 12 residues long. Trimming cost V 4 bases and J 6 bases, with 10 bases left between them. Here the CDR3 DNA reads TGTGCCAGCAGTTCGCAGTTGTTCGAGCAGTACTTC. This encodes CASSSQLFEQYF.

The chain is built from TRBV7-3 and TRBJ2-7; TRBD2 is a possible D gene (6 bases). The CDR3 loop spans 14 amino acids. From germline, CDR1 is SGHTA and CDR2 FQGTGA. V gave up 4 bases and J gave up 2 bases, with 12 bases separating them. For the CDR3, the DNA is TGTGCCAGCAGCTCTGGGACTGGTCCCTACGAGCAGTACTTC. It encodes CASSSGTGPYEQYF.

There are a few counts of this clone. This chain joins TRBV9 and TRBJ2-2, with TRBD1 matching over 8 bases. The CDR3 extends over 15 amino acids. Germline values: CDR1 SGDLS, CDR2 YYNGEE. Germline trimming cut 3 bases from V and 5 bases from J; bases unmatched to any gene: 6. The CDR3 nucleotides read TGTGCCAGCAGCGCTTGGGACAGGCCGACCGGGGAGCTGTTTTTT. Residues: CASSAWDRPTGELFF.

This sequence joins TRBV5-6 and TRBJ2-3, with 7 bases lining up with TRBD2. Germline V gene sequence: CDR1 SGHDT, CDR2 YYEEEE. J lost 4 bases, V lost 4 bases, and 9 bases had no gene match. The CDR3 length is 15 residues. CDR3 DNA: TGTGCCAGCAGCCCGGACCCCGGGAGGCCAGATACGCAGTATTTT. It translates to CASSPDPGRPDTQYF. The complete variable domain, with remaining parts taken from reference TRBV5-6 and TRBJ2-3, reads DAGVTQSPTHLIKTRGQQVTLRCSPKSGHDTVSWYQQALGQGPQFIFQYYEEEERQRGNFPDRFSGHQFPNYSSELNVNALLLGDSALYLCASSPDPGRPDTQYFGPGTRLTVL.

The sample holds a few counts of this clone. The V gene is TRBV6-1, the J gene TRBJ2-1; possible D gene TRBD1, 5 bases. The V end lost 3 bases, the J end lost 6 bases, and 9 bases lay between the germline ends. The CDR3 is made up of 13 amino acids. Germline CDR1 and CDR2: MNHNS and SASEGT. DNA for the CDR3: TGTGCCAGCAGTGAGTACAGGCTCAATGAGCAGTTCTTC. It yields the protein CASSEYRLNEQFF.

The chain joins TRBV20-1 to TRBJ2-3, with no clear D. This CDR3 comprises 11 residues. Germline V lookup: CDR1 DFQATT, CDR2 SNEGSKA (reference sequence). CDR3 residues: CSSLGGDTQYF. The CDR3 DNA is TGCTCCAGCCTAGGTGGAGATACGCAGTATTTT.

This clone showed up many times. The J gene is TRBJ2-5, the V gene TRBV5-6; D may be TRBD2 (6 bases). Germline CDR1 reads SGHDT; CDR2 reads YYEEEE. The CDR3 length is 14 residues. V shed 1 base and J shed 7 bases, with 14 bases lying between them. CDR3 sequence: CASSLPGQGGTQYF. The CDR3 DNA is TGTGCCAGCAGCTTGCCTGGCCAGGGAGGGACCCAGTACTTC.

In regard to this clone: The CDR3 end shows no conserved phenylalanine or tryptophan, and so a read error is likely. The genes are TRBV6-1 and TRBJ2-4; D is unclear. The CDR3 sequence is 14 residues long. Germline CDR1 reads MNHNS; CDR2 reads SASEGT. Trimming removed 1 base from V and 0 bases from J, with 4 bases in between. In nucleotides, the CDR3 is TGTGCCAGCAGTGAAGGAGTAGCCAAAAACATTCAGTACCTC. It codes for CASSEGVAKNIQYL.

As DNA, the CDR3 is TGTGCCAGCAGCTTATTCGGGGCTAGCGGGGGTTCGGAGCAGTACTTC. This translates into CASSLFGASGGSEQYF. The chain employs TRBV7-2 and TRBJ2-7, with 10 nucleotides matching TRBD2. The CDR3 runs 16 residues. The germline CDR1 and CDR2 sequences are SGHTA and FQGNSA. V shed 2 bases, J shed 7 bases, and the junction held 11 bases outside the gene matches.

The chain links TRBV19 to TRBJ1-5; 9 bases map to TRBD1. Germline trimming cut 5 bases from V and 7 bases from J; bases unmatched to any gene: 6. CDR1 and CDR2 (germline): LNHDA, SQIVND (reference sequence). CDR3 length: 14 amino acids. The CDR3 region is CASSPRQGGQPQHF. The CDR3 nucleotides are TGTGCCAGTAGTCCACGACAGGGGGGGCAGCCCCAGCATTTT.

The rearrangement joins TRBV5-6 to TRBJ1-1; 8 positions agree with TRBD1. CDR1 and CDR2 (germline): SGHDT, YYEEEE. J gave up 3 bases and V 5 bases, and 3 bases lay outside the gene matches. This CDR3 region has 13 residues. The CDR3 sequence is CASRDRVDTEAFF. CDR3 bases: TGTGCCAGCAGGGACAGGGTTGACACTGAAGCTTTCTTT.